The 21 T cell receptor beta chains below were found in one sample sequenced in a study of T-cell memory formation after mild COVID-19. TCRdb re-called the 5' RACE reads through MiXCR, storing one row per CDR3 protein. The table includes around 500,000 distinct CDR3 sequences, 15% to 20% detected once. Sequenced sample: PBMCs or a T cell subset sorted from them (not recorded which). The source of these receptors is an adult woman who had mild COVID-19 (a few samples of this study predate the infection). Cell type and time point are not known.

This clonotype occurred a few times. At one end the junction does not follow the germline gene, possibly because of a read error. This chain joins TRBV7-8 and TRBJ2-7, with D tentatively TRBD1 (6 bases). Germline lookup yields CDR1 SGHVS and CDR2 FQNEAQ. The CDR3 is 12 residues long. Here the CDR3 DNA reads TGTGCCAGCAGCCCGTTGTCCGGTCCAGGGGACTTC. Encoded protein: CASSPLSGPGDF.

The chain links TRBV12-3 or TRBV12-4 to TRBJ1-2; D perhaps matches TRBD1 (5 bases). Deletions cut 6 bases from V and 3 bases from J, with 14 bases between. This CDR3 has 14 amino acids. The CDR3 reads CASRMTPRDYGYTF. The CDR3 DNA reads TGTGCCAGCAGAATGACCCCCAGGGACTATGGCTACACCTTC.

The V gene is TRBV5-6, the J gene TRBJ1-1; 10 nucleotides align to TRBD1. Germline trimming cut 6 bases from V and 4 bases from J; bases unmatched to any gene: 12. Germline CDR1 and CDR2: SGHDT and YYEEEE. The CDR3 has 16 amino acids. CDR3 DNA sequence: TGTGCCAGCACCCCGGGACCGGGACAGGGGTTCACTGAAGCTTTCTTT. It translates to CASTPGPGQGFTEAFF. Full variable domain (missing parts from reference TRBV5-6 and TRBJ1-1): DAGVTQSPTHLIKTRGQQVTLRCSPKSGHDTVSWYQQALGQGPQFIFQYYEEEERQRGNFPDRFSGHQFPNYSSELNVNALLLGDSALYLCASTPGPGQGFTEAFFGQGTRLTVV.

This clonotype was seen at least ten times. The genes are TRBV7-2 and TRBJ2-7; weak D call: TRBD1 (7 bases). The V gene's germline CDR1 is SGHTA and CDR2 FQGNSA. Trimming removed 5 bases at V and 3 bases at J, with 17 bases between. The CDR3 covers 15 residues. The CDR3 loop is CASSRQTGTGYEQYF. The CDR3, as DNA: TGTGCCAGCAGCCGCCAGACAGGGACTGGCTACGAGCAGTACTTC.

The J gene is TRBJ2-1, the V gene TRBV24-1; 11 bases line up with TRBD2. With 6 bases clipped from V and 8 bases from J, the junction kept 5 bases outside the gene matches. Germline V gives CDR1 KGHDR, CDR2 SFDVKD. The CDR3 totals 14 residues. Written as DNA, the CDR3 is TGTGCCACCAGTCTAGCGGGAGGCCCAGATGAGCAGTTCTTC. This gives the protein CATSLAGGPDEQFF.

The chain employs TRBV3-1 and TRBJ2-1; the D is unclear. CDR3 length: 12 amino acids. Trimming removed 5 bases at V and 3 bases at J, with 5 bases between. From germline, CDR1 is LGHDT and CDR2 YNNKEL (reference sequence). CDR3 residues: CASSGIYNEQFF. The CDR3 coding sequence is TGTGCCAGCAGCGGCATCTACAATGAGCAGTTCTTC.

The chain joins TRBV5-1 to TRBJ2-7; 9 positions agree with TRBD1. The J segment lost 3 bases and the V segment lost 4 bases, leaving 5 bases of the junction unmatched. Looked up from germline, CDR1 is SGHRS and CDR2 is YFSETQ. CDR3 length: 14 amino acids. CDR3 DNA: TGCGCCAGCAGCGCCGACAGGGGGGTCTACGAGCAGTACTTC. Protein sequence: CASSADRGVYEQYF.

The chain joins TRBV24-1 to TRBJ2-3, with 7 bases aligning to TRBD1. CDR1 is KGHDR, CDR2 SFDVKD, per germline. Trimming took 4 bases from V and 4 from J; bases not matched to a gene: 10. The CDR3 extends over 16 amino acids. CDR3 sequence: CATSDHNRGGADTQYF. The DNA of the CDR3 is TGTGCCACCAGTGACCACAACAGGGGTGGGGCAGATACGCAGTATTTT.

This clonotype has a handful of counts. This rearrangement joins TRBV19 to TRBJ2-7; D may be TRBD1 or TRBD2 (5 bases each). The CDR3 has 14 amino acids. Per germline, CDR1 LNHDA and CDR2 SQIVND (reference sequence). V lost 2 bases and J lost 6, with 14 bases in between. The CDR3 sequence: CASSISTGRGEQYF. The CDR3 coding sequence is TGTGCCAGTAGTATAAGTACGGGGCGAGGCGAGCAGTACTTC.

The V call is TRBV19, the J call TRBJ1-4; maybe TRBD1 (5 bases). V was shortened by 7 bases and J by 8 bases, with 17 bases between the two germline ends. The CDR3 has 14 amino acids. Per germline, CDR1 LNHDA and CDR2 SQIVND (reference sequence). CDR3 nucleotides: TGTGCCAGTATTCCCCCGGGGGGGACCGAAAAACTGTTTTTT. Its protein is CASIPPGGTEKLFF.

V is TRBV7-8 and J is TRBJ1-2; 10 bases match TRBD1. The ends lost 5 bases at V and 7 bases at J; junction bases unmatched: 10. The germline CDR1 and CDR2 sequences are SGHVS and FQNEAQ. The CDR3 extends over 15 amino acids. The CDR3 sequence: CASSPRARTGGGYTF. The CDR3, as DNA: TGTGCCAGCAGCCCGAGGGCCCGGACAGGGGGTGGCTACACCTTC.

The genes are TRBV7-9 and TRBJ1-2; D is possibly TRBD1 (5 bases). Germline CDR1 and CDR2: SEHNR and FQNEAQ (reference sequence). This CDR3 region has 15 residues. Deletions cut 0 bases from V and 2 bases from J, with 10 bases between. CDR3 DNA sequence: TGTGCCAGCAGCTTAGCGCCGGCAGGGAACTATGGCTACACCTTC. Protein: CASSLAPAGNYGYTF.

The chain is built from TRBV6-2 or TRBV6-3 and TRBJ2-1; tentative D call: TRBD2 (5 bases). The CDR3 contains 14 residues. Trimming took off 7 bases at V and 6 bases at J, with 16 bases between the two ends. Germline CDR1 and CDR2: MNHEY and SVGEGT. The CDR3 region has the DNA TGTGCCAGCATGAGTGGCGGGCCGTCCAATGAGCAGTTCTTC. Translating it yields CASMSGGPSNEQFF.

The genes are TRBV5-1 and TRBJ2-5; D uncertain. The CDR3 extends over 15 amino acids. Per germline, CDR1 SGHRS and CDR2 YFSETQ. V was cut by 4 bases and J by 1 base, with 14 bases left in between. CDR3 coding DNA: TGCGCCAGCAGCCTCCCCGTGAGCTCCCAAGAGACCCAGTACTTC. This gives the protein CASSLPVSSQETQYF.

The V and J genes are TRBV7-8 and TRBJ2-1; 9 nucleotides align to TRBD1. This CDR3 has 13 amino acids. Trimming at V came to 4 bases and at J to 8 bases, leaving 3 bases not matched to a gene. Germline V gene data show CDR1 as SGHVS and CDR2 as FQNEAQ. The chain's CDR3 is CASSWTGDDEQFF. In DNA form, the CDR3 reads TGTGCCAGCAGCTGGACAGGGGACGATGAGCAGTTCTTC.

This clonotype has just a few counts. This chain links TRBV6-2 or TRBV6-3 with TRBJ2-2, with D possibly being TRBD2 (6 bases). V shed 6 bases and J shed 7 bases, with 15 bases lying between them. The length of the CDR3 is 14 residues. Per germline, CDR1 MNHEY and CDR2 SVGEGT. As DNA, the CDR3 is TGTGCCAGCAGACTGGAGGGCCGAGACGGGGAGCTGTTTTTT. Protein product: CASRLEGRDGELFF.

In this sample, this clonotype turned up a few times. The chain has TRBV12-3 or TRBV12-4 and TRBJ1-2; 8 bases line up with TRBD1. V shed 8 bases and J 3 bases; nucleotides not matched to a gene: 20. CDR3 length: 18 amino acids. CDR3 residues: CASRRGDRGNWWDYGYTF. The DNA of the CDR3 is TGTGCCAGCCGACGGGGAGACAGGGGCAACTGGTGGGACTATGGCTACACCTTC.

In this sample, this clonotype turned up a few times. The chain links TRBV6-5 to TRBJ2-3, with no clear D. Germline values: CDR1 MNHEY, CDR2 SVGAGI. The CDR3 length is 13 residues. V was trimmed by 8 bases and J by 0 bases, leaving 9 bases between them. The CDR3 region is CASGFVSTDTQYF. CDR3 sequence (DNA): TGTGCCAGCGGGTTTGTTAGCACAGATACGCAGTATTTT.

The sample holds many counts of this clonotype. V is TRBV12-3 or TRBV12-4 and J is TRBJ2-6, with D possibly TRBD1 on 5 matching bases. The ends were cut back, 6 bases at V and 1 base at J, with 10 bases in the middle. There are 15 residues in the CDR3. The CDR3 bases are TGTGCCAGCAGGCCTGCAGGGTCTGGGGCCAACGTCCTGACTTTC. Translation gives CASRPAGSGANVLTF.

CDR3 DNA: TGTGCCAGCAGTGAAACGGGACATAGCAATCAGCCCCAGCATTTT. It is translated as CASSETGHSNQPQHF. This rearrangement joins TRBV6-1 to TRBJ1-5, with D possibly being TRBD1 (6 bases). V was pared by 2 bases and J by 0 bases, with 8 bases between. CDR1 and CDR2 from the germline V gene are MNHNS and SASEGT. This CDR3 has 15 amino acids.

The chain uses TRBV11-2 and TRBJ1-1, with a tentative D call TRBD1 (5 bases). Germline V lookup: CDR1 SGHAT, CDR2 FQNNGV. This CDR3 is 14 amino acids long. Trimming cost V 0 bases and J 6 bases, with 11 bases left between them. CDR3 sequence reads: CASSLDLSGPEAFF. The CDR3 DNA follows: TGTGCCAGCAGCTTAGATCTGTCAGGGCCTGAAGCTTTCTTT. Combining the CDR3 with reference TRBV11-2 and TRBJ1-1 gives the whole variable domain EAGVAQSPRYKIIEKRQSVAFWCNPISGHATLYWYQQILGQGPKLLIQFQNNGVVDDSQLPKDRFSAERLKGVDSTLKIQPAKLEDSAVYLCASSLDLSGPEAFFGQGTRLTVV.